The 14 T cell receptor beta chains below come from one sample, sequenced in a study of cytomegalovirus exposure and HLA in healthy donors (dated by TCRdb to 2016 to 2017). Library creation used the immunoSEQ multiplex PCR assay. The multiplex PCR relied on a mix of 60 forward primers for TCR Vbeta segments and 13 reverse primers for TCR Jbeta segments. In its TCRdb copy, this immuneACCESS table keeps in-frame sequences only and misses some clones. Where compared with another copy, unresolved V genes explain less than half of these, and the others have no known cause. Within this sample are approximately 190,000 clones, with about 80% of them counted one time only. The ten largest make up around 3.7% of the sample. Sequenced material: PBMCs. The receptors come from a man between 40 and 49 years old in good health and CMV-seropositive.

This chain uses TRBV2 with TRBJ2-5; 7 nucleotides agree with TRBD1. V was clipped by 4 bases and J by 2 bases; unmatched bases: 4. Germline V gene sequence: CDR1 SNHLY, CDR2 FYNNEI. The CDR3 has 14 amino acids. In DNA, the CDR3 is TGTGCCAGCAGTGGACCGACAGGGCAAGAGACCCAGTACTTC. Translated, it gives CASSGPTGQETQYF.

This clone was seen a single time. The chain uses TRBV5-8 and TRBJ1-5, with no clear D. The CDR3 runs 15 residues. V was clipped by 0 bases and J by 2 bases, with 9 bases between them. Germline V gene sequence: CDR1 SGHTS, CDR2 YDEGEE. The CDR3 DNA reads as TGTGCCAGCAGCTTGGATTGGGGAGGCAATCAGCCCCAGCATTTT. Its translation: CASSLDWGGNQPQHF. Combining the CDR3 with reference TRBV5-8 and TRBJ1-5 gives the whole variable domain EAGVTQSPTHLIKTRGQQATLRCSPISGHTSVYWYQQALGLGLQFLLWYDEGEERNRGNFPPRFSGRQFPNYSSELNVNALELEDSALYLCASSLDWGGNQPQHFGDGTRLSIL.

This chain links TRBV7-3 with TRBJ2-1; 11 nucleotides match TRBD2. Germline CDR1 reads SGHTA; CDR2 reads FQGTGA. The J segment lost 1 base and the V segment lost 0 bases, leaving 2 bases of the junction unmatched. CDR3 length equals 17 residues. In nucleotides, the CDR3 is TGTGCCAGCAGCTTAACTAGCGGGGGGGCATCCTACAATGAGCAGTTCTTC. This gives the protein CASSLTSGGASYNEQFF.

The chain recombines TRBV19 with TRBJ2-1; D is ambiguous. Germline lookup yields CDR1 LNHDA and CDR2 SQIVND (reference sequence). Between the trimmed V and J ends, which lost 0 bases and 7 bases, there was a span of 13 bases. The CDR3 loop spans 15 amino acids. CDR3 in DNA: TGTGCCAGTAGTATAGAGGGCCGGCTCGCGAATGAGCAGTTCTTC. Its protein is CASSIEGRLANEQFF.

This clone turned up a few times. The J gene is TRBJ2-2, the V gene TRBV7-3; maybe TRBD1 (5 bases). The ends were cut back, 2 bases at V and 2 bases at J, with 6 bases in the middle. Germline V CDR1 and CDR2: SGHTA, FQGTGA. This CDR3 region has 14 residues. The CDR3 bases are TGTGCCAGCAGCTTAGGGGCCAACACCGGGGAGCTGTTTTTT. This encodes CASSLGANTGELFF. Supplemented by reference TRBV7-3 and TRBJ2-2, the full variable domain reads GAGVSQTPSNKVTEKGKYVELRCDPISGHTALYWYRQSLGQGPEFLIYFQGTGAADDSGLPNDRFFAVRPEGSVSTLKIQRTERGDSAVYLCASSLGANTGELFFGEGSRLTVL.

V and J are TRBV10-2 and TRBJ1-1; 9 positions match TRBD1. The V gene end was trimmed by 7 bases and the J gene end by 1 base; junction bases not matched to a gene: 1. The CDR3 consists of 13 residues. CDR1 is WSHSY and CDR2 is SAAADI in the germline V gene. The CDR3 nucleotides are TGCGCCAGCACGGACAGGGGGAACACTGAAGCTTTCTTT. Translating gives CASTDRGNTEAFF.

This clone came up once. The rearrangement uses TRBV7-6 and TRBJ2-3; D not resolved. CDR3 length: 17 residues. Trimming shortened V by 1 base and J by 0 bases, and 14 bases separated the two germline ends. In germline, CDR1 is SGHVS, CDR2 FNYEAQ. CDR3 sequence: CASSLEPSSSSTDTQYF. CDR3 nucleotide sequence: TGTGCCAGCAGCTTAGAACCGAGCTCATCTAGCACAGATACGCAGTATTTT.

Written as DNA, the CDR3 is TGTGCCAGCAGTCCTCAGGGGGATTACCGTGGCTACACCTTC. Its protein product is CASSPQGDYRGYTF. This chain connects TRBV7-9 to TRBJ1-2; TRBD1 matches at 7 bases. The V and J ends lost 6 bases and 7 bases, in that order; junction bases with no gene match: 11. This CDR3 is built from 14 residues. In germline, CDR1 is SEHNR, CDR2 FQNEAQ (reference sequence).

A note on this clone: Other nucleotide sequences from this sample produce the same CDR3. V is TRBV4-1 and J is TRBJ2-7; the match to TRBD1 covers 10 bases. CDR1 and CDR2 from the germline V gene are MGHRA and YSYEKL. The V and J ends lost 1 base and 4 bases, in that order; junction bases with no gene match: 4. This CDR3 is built from 15 residues. CDR3 bases: TGCGCCAGCAGCCAAGGGACAGGGGGAGGGTACGAGCAGTACTTC. Protein product: CASSQGTGGGYEQYF.

The V gene is TRBV6-1, the J gene TRBJ2-1; 9 positions agree with TRBD1. Germline values: CDR1 MNHNS, CDR2 SASEGT. The CDR3 totals 12 residues. The ends lost 6 bases at V and 7 bases at J; junction bases unmatched: 1. In nucleotides, the CDR3 is TGTGCCAGCAGCGACAGGGGGAATGAGCAGTTCTTC. It specifies CASSDRGNEQFF.

Worth noting for this clone: The junction shows a germline mismatch at one end, possibly a read error. The chain has TRBV18 and TRBJ2-2, with a tentative D call TRBD1 (6 bases). The CDR3 is 14 amino acids. Germline values: CDR1 KGHSH, CDR2 LQKENI. The CDR3 DNA is TGTGCCAGTCGCGGACAGAAAGGTCACCGGGGAGCTGTTTTT. Its protein is CASRGQKGHRGAVF.

The gene calls are TRBV27 and TRBJ1-4; TRBD1 aligns across 9 bases. The CDR3 loop spans 15 amino acids. With V trimmed by 5 bases and J by 14 bases, 15 bases remained unmatched. Germline CDR1 reads MNHEY; CDR2 reads SMNVEV (reference sequence). The CDR3 DNA follows: TGTGCCAGCAGTCATAGCCGGGACAGGGCCCATCTTCTGTTTTTT. The encoded protein is CASSHSRDRAHLLFF.

The rearrangement joins TRBV2 to TRBJ2-1, with TRBD2 matching over 10 bases. J gave up 7 bases and V 8 bases, and 8 bases lay outside the gene matches. This CDR3 region has 14 residues. Germline CDR1 and CDR2: SNHLY and FYNNEI. The CDR3 loop is CASQGPSGGNEQFF. The CDR3 DNA is TGTGCCAGCCAGGGCCCTAGCGGGGGTAATGAGCAGTTCTTC.

This chain links TRBV9 with TRBJ2-1, with 9 bases fitting TRBD2. CDR1 is SGDLS and CDR2 is YYNGEE in the germline V gene. This CDR3 has 16 amino acids. Unmatched junction bases numbered 14, after V lost 0 bases and J lost 13 bases. The CDR3 loop is CASSVGSSGAGGPQFF. CDR3 nucleotides: TGTGCCAGCAGCGTAGGGAGTTCGGGAGCGGGAGGTCCTCAGTTCTTC.